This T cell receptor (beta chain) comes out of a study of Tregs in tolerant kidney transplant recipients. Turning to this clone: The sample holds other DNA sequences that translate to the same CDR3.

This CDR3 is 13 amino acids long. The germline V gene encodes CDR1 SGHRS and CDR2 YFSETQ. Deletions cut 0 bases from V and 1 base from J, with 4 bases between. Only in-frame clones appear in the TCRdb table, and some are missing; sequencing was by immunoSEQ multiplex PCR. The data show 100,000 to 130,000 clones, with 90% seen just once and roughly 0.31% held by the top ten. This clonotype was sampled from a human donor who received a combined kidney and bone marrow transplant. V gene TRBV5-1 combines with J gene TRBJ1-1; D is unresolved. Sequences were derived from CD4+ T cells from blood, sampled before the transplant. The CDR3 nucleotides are TGCGCCAGCAGCTTGGCCGGGAACACTGAAGCTTTCTTT. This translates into CASSLAGNTEAFF.